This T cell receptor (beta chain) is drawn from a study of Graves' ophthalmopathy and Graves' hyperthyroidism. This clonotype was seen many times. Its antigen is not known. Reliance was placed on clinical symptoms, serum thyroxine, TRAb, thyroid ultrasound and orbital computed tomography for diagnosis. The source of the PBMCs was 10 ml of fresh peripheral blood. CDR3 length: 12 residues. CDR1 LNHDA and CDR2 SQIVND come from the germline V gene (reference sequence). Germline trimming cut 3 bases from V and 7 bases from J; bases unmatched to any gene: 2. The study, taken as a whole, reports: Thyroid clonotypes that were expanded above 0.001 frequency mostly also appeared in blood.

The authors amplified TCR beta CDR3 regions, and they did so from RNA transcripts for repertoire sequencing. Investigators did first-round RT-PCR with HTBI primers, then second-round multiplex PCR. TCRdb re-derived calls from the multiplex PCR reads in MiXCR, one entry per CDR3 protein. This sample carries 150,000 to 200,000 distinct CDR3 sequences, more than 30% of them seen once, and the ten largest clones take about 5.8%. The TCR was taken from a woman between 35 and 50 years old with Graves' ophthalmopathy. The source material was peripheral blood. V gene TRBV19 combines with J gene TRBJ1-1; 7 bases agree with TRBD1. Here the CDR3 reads CASSMTGIEAFF. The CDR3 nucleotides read TGTGCCAGTAGTATGACAGGGATTGAAGCTTTCTTT.